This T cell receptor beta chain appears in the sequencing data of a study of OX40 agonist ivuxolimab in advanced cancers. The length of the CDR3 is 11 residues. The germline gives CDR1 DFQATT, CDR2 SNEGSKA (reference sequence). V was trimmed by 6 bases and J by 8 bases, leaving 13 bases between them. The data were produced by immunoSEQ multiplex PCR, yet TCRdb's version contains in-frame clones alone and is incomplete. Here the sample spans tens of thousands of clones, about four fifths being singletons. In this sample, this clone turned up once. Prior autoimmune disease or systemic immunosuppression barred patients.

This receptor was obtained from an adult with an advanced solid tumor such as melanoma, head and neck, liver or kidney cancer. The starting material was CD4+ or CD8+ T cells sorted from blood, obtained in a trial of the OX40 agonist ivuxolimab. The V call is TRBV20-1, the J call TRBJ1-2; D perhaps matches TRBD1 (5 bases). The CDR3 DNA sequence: TGCAGTGCCCTTGGGGCAGAAGGCTACACCTTC. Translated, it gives CSALGAEGYTF.